Presented here are 15 T cell receptor beta chains from one specimen sequenced in a study of cytomegalovirus exposure and HLA in healthy donors. It was with 60 Vbeta and 13 Jbeta primers that the PCR ran. The protocol was immunoSEQ multiplex PCR, while the TCRdb copy is restricted to in-frame clones and leaves out a portion. The ten most abundant clones cover 3% to 4% of a sample with roughly 72,000 clones. The sequenced sample consisted of PBMCs. The receptors shown here come from a man aged 18 to 30 in good health and CMV-seropositive.

This rearrangement joins TRBV28 to TRBJ2-2; 7 bases align to TRBD2. CDR1 is MDHEN and CDR2 is SYDVKM in the germline V gene. This CDR3 is built from 16 residues. The J segment lost 8 bases and the V segment lost 7 bases, leaving 16 bases of the junction unmatched. The CDR3 reads CASILTRSGAAGELFF. CDR3 bases: TGTGCCAGCATCCTCACCCGGAGCGGGGCCGCTGGGGAGCTGTTTTTT.

V is TRBV2 and J is TRBJ1-5; 9 bases line up with TRBD1. Losses at the gene ends were 4 bases for V and 5 bases for J; bases not matched to a gene: 3. CDR3 length equals 14 residues. The V gene's germline CDR1 is SNHLY and CDR2 FYNNEI. CDR3 nucleotides: TGTGCCAGCAGTGGGACAGGGGCAGATCAGCCCCAGCATTTT. Protein sequence: CASSGTGADQPQHF.

The genes are TRBV10-2 and TRBJ2-5; 7 bases are a match to TRBD1. CDR1 WSHSY and CDR2 SAAADI come from the germline V gene. This CDR3 contains 17 residues. V shed 4 bases, J shed 2 bases, and the junction held 13 bases outside the gene matches. The CDR3 region has the DNA TGCGCCAGCAGTGCCGGGACAGAACACACCAGACAAGAGACCCAGTACTTC. The encoded protein is CASSAGTEHTRQETQYF.

This chain links TRBV28 with TRBJ1-5; TRBD1 matches 8 bases. From germline, CDR1 is MDHEN and CDR2 SYDVKM. V lost 8 bases, J lost 0 bases, and 3 bases stayed unmatched. This CDR3 comprises 14 residues. DNA of the CDR3: TGTGCCAGCGCAGGGGGCTATAGCAATCAGCCCCAGCATTTT. This gives the protein CASAGGYSNQPQHF.

V gene TRBV19 combines with J gene TRBJ1-2; D perhaps matches TRBD1 (6 bases). The V gene's germline CDR1 is LNHDA and CDR2 SQIVND (reference sequence). Trimming stripped 9 bases from V and 6 bases from J, with 11 bases between. This CDR3 region has 11 residues. This CDR3 is CASTTGHGYTF. For the CDR3, the DNA is TGTGCCAGCACTACAGGGCATGGCTACACCTTC. Variable domain in full (rest from reference TRBV19 and TRBJ1-2): DGGITQSPKYLFRKEGQNVTLSCEQNLNHDAMYWYRQDPGQGLRLIYYSQIVNDFQKGDIAEGYSVSREKKESFPLTVTSAQKNPTAFYLCASTTGHGYTFGSGTRLTVV.

The chain uses TRBV27 and TRBJ2-7; D not resolved. The CDR3 covers 13 residues. Germline lookup yields CDR1 MNHEY and CDR2 SMNVEV (reference sequence). V lost 5 bases and J lost 3, with 11 bases in between. DNA of the CDR3: TGTGCCAGCAGTCTCGGTCCGGGCTACGAGCAGTACTTC. Its translation: CASSLGPGYEQYF.

The gene calls are TRBV5-1 and TRBJ2-3; D gene uncertain. CDR3 length: 14 amino acids. Trimming removed 7 bases at V and 0 bases at J, with 12 bases between. Germline CDR1 and CDR2: SGHRS and YFSETQ. The CDR3 DNA follows: TGCGCCAGCGTCGGCACAGTAAGCACAGATACGCAGTATTTT. Translating it yields CASVGTVSTDTQYF.

The chain joins TRBV11-2 to TRBJ1-1; no firm D call. From germline, CDR1 is SGHAT and CDR2 FQNNGV. The CDR3 consists of 16 residues. Trimming left V 0 bases short and J 5 bases short, with 16 bases between. The CDR3 DNA reads as TGTGCCAGCAGCTTAGAGGAATCTCGGGGTGGGACTGAAGCTTTCTTT. This translates into CASSLEESRGGTEAFF.

This chain uses TRBV6-1 with TRBJ2-2; 7 bases fit TRBD2. This CDR3 is built from 13 residues. V gave up 7 bases and J gave up 8 bases; unmatched junction bases: 7. Germline V gene data show CDR1 as MNHNS and CDR2 as SASEGT. Here the CDR3 reads CASTYRGEGELFF. The DNA of the CDR3 is TGTGCCAGCACTTACCGGGGGGAGGGGGAGCTGTTTTTT.

The chain combines TRBV19 with TRBJ2-3, with 10 bases identical to TRBD2. The CDR3 runs to 16 residues. The J segment lost 5 bases and the V segment lost 1 base, leaving 6 bases of the junction unmatched. CDR1 is LNHDA and CDR2 is SQIVND in the germline V gene (reference sequence). The CDR3 region has the DNA TGTGCCAGTAGTATAGGAGCGGGGGGGCCCCGAGATACGCAGTATTTT. It specifies CASSIGAGGPRDTQYF.

The chain couples TRBV28 to TRBJ1-2; 8 bases line up with TRBD1. This CDR3 comprises 15 residues. Germline loops: CDR1 MDHEN, CDR2 SYDVKM. Trimming cost V 2 bases and J 6 bases; bases outside gene matches: 8. This CDR3 is CASSLTPDRENGYTF. CDR3 nucleotides: TGTGCCAGCAGTTTAACCCCGGACAGGGAGAATGGCTACACCTTC.

V is TRBV6-6 and J is TRBJ1-2; 7 nucleotides match TRBD1. The CDR3 is 14 residues long. Germline CDR1 reads MNHNY; CDR2 reads SVGAGI (reference sequence). Trimming at V came to 2 bases and at J to 7 bases, leaving 7 bases not matched to a gene. The CDR3 here is CASSYRGRLAGYTF. Here the CDR3 DNA reads TGTGCCAGCAGTTACAGGGGGCGACTGGCTGGCTACACCTTC.

The chain employs TRBV2 and TRBJ2-7, with 12 bases matching TRBD2. Germline V gives CDR1 SNHLY, CDR2 FYNNEI. The CDR3 covers 16 residues. V was pared by 5 bases and J by 2 bases, with 7 bases of the junction left unmatched. CDR3 coding DNA: TGTGCCAGCAGTTCCCTACTAGCGGGAGGAACCTACGAGCAGTACTTC. Its translation is CASSSLLAGGTYEQYF.

The gene calls are TRBV6-5 and TRBJ1-2, with D tentatively TRBD1 (5 bases). Germline loops: CDR1 MNHEY, CDR2 SVGAGI. CDR3 length equals 14 residues. V shed 0 bases and J shed 6 bases, with 11 bases lying between them. CDR3 in DNA: TGTGCCAGCAGTTACTCCCGGGGGAGGGATGGCTACACCTTC. Protein: CASSYSRGRDGYTF.

The chain is built from TRBV7-9 and TRBJ1-1; 8 nucleotides match TRBD1. V lost 2 bases, J lost 5 bases, and 7 bases stayed unmatched. The CDR3 sequence is 15 residues long. Germline V gene data show CDR1 as SEHNR and CDR2 as FQNEAQ (reference sequence). CDR3 nucleotide sequence: TGTGCCAGCAGCTTATTGGTGAACAGGGGGACTGAAGCTTTCTTT. This gives the protein CASSLLVNRGTEAFF.